This entry is about one T cell receptor beta chain. Its antigen remains unidentified. This CDR3 spans 16 amino acids. Germline lookup yields CDR1 MNHEY and CDR2 SMNVEV (reference sequence). Germline trimming cut 4 bases from V and 0 bases from J; bases unmatched to any gene: 6. The data were taken from a study of T cell repertoires in aging, cancer and after chemotherapy. TRB rearrangements spanning V, D and J were amplified using mixed TRB-A/B primers. TCRdb ran MiXCR on the multiplex PCR reads and lists one entry per CDR3 protein. The sample shows around 20,000 distinct CDR3 sequences, about 37% of them seen only once. Study conclusions and caveats: In each cancer cohort, median generation probability increased across chemotherapy, suggesting thymic output rebounded.

Amplification of TCR beta used genomic DNA extracted from peripheral blood. The source material was blood. This receptor was identified in a human donor with a solid tumor. The chain recombines TRBV27 with TRBJ2-1; 7 positions match TRBD1. CDR3: CASSSKGQNSYNEQFF. The CDR3 coding sequence is TGTGCCAGCAGTTCCAAGGGACAGAACTCCTACAATGAGCAGTTCTTC.